This passage covers 27 T cell receptor beta chains from one sample sequenced in a study of blood T cell repertoires in COVID-19. TCRdb's copy holds only in-frame clones and misses some; the assay was immunoSEQ multiplex PCR. The data show roughly 290,000 clones, approximately 90% seen once. The sequencing sample was made of peripheral blood. Receptors originate from a man aged 25-40 years with acute or convalescent COVID-19.

This chain joins TRBV6-1 and TRBJ1-5, with 10 positions matching TRBD1. Losses at the gene ends were 4 bases for V and 5 bases for J; bases not matched to a gene: 8. This CDR3 is 16 amino acids long. Germline V lookup: CDR1 MNHNS, CDR2 SASEGT. The CDR3 loop reads CASSGGTGVSDQPQHF. CDR3 sequence (DNA): TGTGCCAGCAGTGGGGGGACAGGGGTATCAGATCAGCCCCAGCATTTT.

This clone was seen a single time. V gene TRBV18 combines with J gene TRBJ2-1; 7 bases are shared with TRBD2. This CDR3 is 15 amino acids long. Germline CDR1 is KGHSH and CDR2 is LQKENI. V shed 1 base, J shed 8 bases, and the junction held 8 bases outside the gene matches. DNA for the CDR3: TGTGCCAGCTCACCACTTGCGGGAGTTTTCGATGAGCAGTTCTTC. Protein: CASSPLAGVFDEQFF. Full variable domain (rest looked up from reference TRBV18 and TRBJ2-1): NAGVMQNPRHLVRRRGQEARLRCSPMKGHSHVYWYRQLPEEGLKFMVYLQKENIIDESGMPKERFSAEFPKEGPSILRIQQVVRGDSAAYFCASSPLAGVFDEQFFGPGTRLTVL.

The chain joins TRBV5-5 to TRBJ1-1; no clear D. V was trimmed by 0 bases and J by 10 bases, leaving 13 bases between them. The CDR3 contains 13 residues. CDR1 SGHKS and CDR2 YYEKEE come from the germline V gene (reference sequence). CDR3 residues: CASSLVAEPRAFF. The CDR3 nucleotides read TGTGCCAGCAGCTTGGTAGCAGAGCCTCGAGCTTTCTTT.

The chain couples TRBV4-2 to TRBJ1-1; 8 bases agree with TRBD1. CDR3 length: 15 amino acids. Germline trimming cut 3 bases from V and 2 bases from J; bases unmatched to any gene: 5. CDR1 and CDR2 from the germline V gene are LGHNA and YNFKEQ. DNA for the CDR3: TGTGCCAGCAGCCATCAGACAGGGGATAACACTGAAGCTTTCTTT. It translates to CASSHQTGDNTEAFF.

This chain joins TRBV14 and TRBJ2-7; weak D call: TRBD1 (6 bases). This CDR3 has 15 residues. V lost 4 bases to trimming and J lost 2 bases, with 15 bases between them. CDR1 and CDR2 from the germline V gene are SGHDN and FVKESK. The CDR3 is CASSPQTGLTYEQYF. CDR3 in DNA: TGTGCCAGCAGCCCGCAGACAGGATTAACCTACGAGCAGTACTTC.

The chain is built from TRBV7-2 and TRBJ1-5; D gene unclear. The V end was cut by 1 base, the J end by 1 base, with 17 bases between. The CDR3 extends over 18 amino acids. Germline assignment: CDR1 SGHTA and CDR2 FQGNSA. The CDR3 is CASSLVRGGGFSNQPQHF. The CDR3 DNA is TGTGCCAGCAGCTTAGTTAGAGGTGGAGGGTTCAGCAATCAGCCCCAGCATTTT.

This chain joins TRBV9 and TRBJ1-4; D uncertain. The germline gives CDR1 SGDLS, CDR2 YYNGEE. The CDR3 is 15 amino acids. V lost 0 bases and J 7 bases, leaving 13 bases between the germline ends. The CDR3 sequence: CASSVDAGMGEKLFF. CDR3 coding DNA: TGTGCCAGCAGCGTAGATGCCGGGATGGGTGAAAAACTGTTTTTT.

The chain employs TRBV5-1 and TRBJ1-6, with 10 bases aligning to TRBD1. V dropped 4 bases and J dropped 7; count of bases not matched to a gene: 5. The germline V gene encodes CDR1 SGHRS and CDR2 YFSETQ. The CDR3 has 15 residues. The CDR3 region is CASSEDRGWNSPLHF. The CDR3 region has the DNA TGCGCCAGCAGCGAGGACAGGGGGTGGAATTCACCCCTCCACTTT.

This clone was observed a handful of times. The chain joins TRBV9 to TRBJ2-7, with 8 bases lining up with TRBD1. Trimming removed 4 bases from V and 3 bases from J; junction bases left unmatched: 3. This CDR3 has 13 residues. In germline, CDR1 is SGDLS, CDR2 YYNGEE. The CDR3: CASSPGQVYEQYF. The DNA for the CDR3 is TGTGCCAGCAGCCCGGGACAGGTCTACGAGCAGTACTTC.

V usage is TRBV4-1 and J usage is TRBJ2-3; TRBD1 might be the D (5 bases). The ends were cut back, 0 bases at V and 5 bases at J, with 18 bases in the middle. CDR1 and CDR2 from the germline V gene are MGHRA and YSYEKL. The CDR3 is 17 residues long. CDR3 residues: CASSQEERGEARDTQYF. The CDR3 DNA sequence: TGCGCCAGCAGCCAAGAGGAAAGGGGCGAGGCGAGAGATACGCAGTATTTT.

This clone was seen once. The chain links TRBV27 to TRBJ1-6; D call uncertain. Germline V gene sequence: CDR1 MNHEY, CDR2 SMNVEV (reference sequence). V dropped 6 bases and J dropped 8 bases, with 14 bases sitting between them. CDR3 length: 14 residues. This CDR3 reads CASRLGGPDSPLHF. The CDR3 DNA follows: TGTGCCAGCAGACTGGGCGGGCCGGATTCACCCCTCCACTTT.

The CDR3 DNA follows: TGTGCCAGCTCAAGGGACAGTGCGGCCAATGAGCAGTTCTTC. Protein: CASSRDSAANEQFF. This chain joins TRBV18 and TRBJ2-1; 7 bases match TRBD1. V dropped 5 bases and J dropped 6; count of bases not matched to a gene: 7. The CDR3 is 14 residues long. The V gene's germline CDR1 is KGHSH and CDR2 LQKENI.

The DNA for the CDR3 is TGTGCCAGCAGCGCCACCCCTGGGGGCCGGGTCGCCGGGGAGCTGTTTTTT. Residues: CASSATPGGRVAGELFF. The genes are TRBV2 and TRBJ2-2, with D tentatively TRBD1 (6 bases). The CDR3 loop spans 17 amino acids. V was pared by 6 bases and J by 6 bases, with 23 bases between. CDR1 and CDR2 from the germline V gene are SNHLY and FYNNEI.

This clone showed up just once. The chain carries TRBV18 and TRBJ2-5, with a possible D match to TRBD1 (6 bases). CDR3 size: 15 residues. The V end lost 5 bases, the J end lost 2 bases, and 15 bases lay between the germline ends. The germline CDR1 and CDR2 sequences are KGHSH and LQKENI. CDR3 protein: CASSSNGQRQETQYF. The CDR3 nucleotides read TGTGCCAGCTCATCGAACGGACAGAGGCAAGAGACCCAGTACTTC.

The chain is built from TRBV3-1 (or the pseudogene TRBV3-2) and TRBJ2-7, with 9 bases identical to TRBD2. Germline loops: CDR1 LGHDT, CDR2 YNNKEL (reference sequence). The J segment lost 0 bases and the V segment lost 4 bases, leaving 1 base of the junction unmatched. The CDR3 extends over 14 amino acids. The CDR3 DNA follows: TGTGCCAGCAGCCTAGCGGGAGTCTCCTACGAGCAGTACTTC. Its translation is CASSLAGVSYEQYF.

The V call is TRBV7-6, the J call TRBJ2-3; a possible D gene is TRBD2 (7 bases). The CDR3 runs to 16 residues. Per the germline V gene, CDR1 is SGHVS and CDR2 is FNYEAQ. Trimming cost V 0 bases and J 2 bases, with 12 bases left between them. CDR3 bases: TGTGCCAGCAGCTTAGCGGGGGGGGCTACCACAGATACGCAGTATTTT. This codes for CASSLAGGATTDTQYF.

The chain combines TRBV7-9 with TRBJ1-1; D perhaps matches TRBD1 (5 bases). Trimming removed 1 base from V and 1 base from J, with 22 bases in between. The germline CDR1 and CDR2 sequences are SEHNR and FQNEAQ (reference sequence). The CDR3 is made up of 19 amino acids. This chain's CDR3 is CASSLDRGTERTWNTEAFF. CDR3 bases: TGTGCCAGCAGCTTAGATCGCGGGACCGAGAGAACCTGGAACACTGAAGCTTTCTTT.

This clone was counted once. This sequence joins TRBV21-1 and TRBJ1-1; the table calls TRBD1, which could not be checked here. TRBV21-1 is a pseudogene segment. The CDR3 consists of 16 residues. The CDR3 nucleotides read TGTGCCAGCAGCATCTGGGGTAGGACAGCCAACACTGAAGCTTTCTTT. It specifies CASSIWGRTANTEAFF.

The chain combines TRBV7-8 with TRBJ2-1; 9 bases align to TRBD2. The CDR3 has 15 amino acids. The J segment lost 7 bases and the V segment lost 4 bases, leaving 8 bases of the junction unmatched. Germline V gives CDR1 SGHVS, CDR2 FQNEAQ. CDR3 region: CASSSQLTSGNEQFF. The CDR3 DNA is TGTGCCAGCAGCTCCCAACTTACTAGCGGGAATGAGCAGTTCTTC.

The chain couples TRBV28 to TRBJ2-1, with unresolved D. Germline CDR1 MDHEN, CDR2 SYDVKM. CDR3 length equals 14 residues. Trimming left V 7 bases short and J 6 bases short, with 16 bases between. This chain's CDR3 is CASTLVASINEQFF. For the CDR3, the DNA is TGTGCCAGCACCCTAGTAGCCTCGATCAATGAGCAGTTCTTC.

The chain employs TRBV6-5 and TRBJ2-5; TRBD2 matches at 12 bases. CDR1 MNHEY and CDR2 SVGAGI come from the germline V gene. The V gene end was trimmed by 11 bases and the J gene end by 5 bases; junction bases not matched to a gene: 6. The CDR3 has 13 amino acids. The CDR3 DNA is TGTGCCGGAGCCGGACTAGCGGGGGAGACCCAGTACTTC. It is translated as CAGAGLAGETQYF.

The chain carries TRBV15 and TRBJ2-6; weak D call: TRBD2 (5 bases). The length of the CDR3 is 16 residues. The V gene lost 2 bases and the J gene lost 1 base, with 9 bases spanning the gap. Germline lookup yields CDR1 LNHNV and CDR2 YYDKDF (reference sequence). CDR3 in amino acids: CATSRTWRSGANVLTF. For the CDR3, the DNA is TGTGCCACCAGCAGAACTTGGAGGTCTGGGGCCAACGTCCTGACTTTC.

The gene calls are TRBV30 and TRBJ2-3; TRBD2 might be the D (6 bases). Trimming stripped 0 bases from V and 3 bases from J, with 7 bases between. CDR3 length: 13 residues. Germline V gene lookup returns CDR1 GTSNPN and CDR2 SVGIG (reference sequence). The CDR3 reads CAWSVEGTDTQYF. The CDR3 nucleotides read TGTGCCTGGAGTGTGGAGGGAACAGATACGCAGTATTTT.

The sample holds a few counts of this clone. V gene TRBV15 combines with J gene TRBJ2-5; 10 bases map to TRBD1. The CDR3 spans 16 residues. CDR1 and CDR2 (germline): LNHNV, YYDKDF (reference sequence). With V trimmed by 1 base and J by 9 bases, 11 bases remained unmatched. CDR3 nucleotide sequence: TGTGCCACCAGCAGAGCCCGACAGGGGGCTGAAGTGGCCCAGTACTTC. Translating gives CATSRARQGAEVAQYF.

This clone came up once. The V gene is TRBV11-2, the J gene TRBJ2-7, with D perhaps matching TRBD2 (6 bases). From germline, CDR1 is SGHAT and CDR2 FQNNGV. V was shortened by 1 base and J by 0 bases, with 19 bases between the two germline ends. The CDR3 consists of 18 residues. In nucleotides, the CDR3 is TGTGCCAGCAGCTTAGTGTGGAGGCGGGACCGGCTCTCCTACGAGCAGTACTTC. This translates into CASSLVWRRDRLSYEQYF.

This rearrangement joins TRBV28 to TRBJ1-5, with D perhaps matching TRBD1 (5 bases). Germline V CDR1 and CDR2: MDHEN, SYDVKM. The CDR3 has 13 amino acids. V dropped 8 bases and J dropped 3 bases, with 11 bases sitting between them. The CDR3 sequence: CASVTGNNQPQHF. CDR3 bases: TGTGCCAGCGTCACAGGCAACAATCAGCCCCAGCATTTT.

The chain couples TRBV5-8 to TRBJ1-4; 7 bases fit TRBD1. The V and J ends lost 4 bases and 7 bases, in that order; junction bases with no gene match: 13. Germline assignment: CDR1 SGHTS and CDR2 YDEGEE. CDR3 length equals 16 residues. The CDR3 DNA reads TGTGCCAGCAGCCGAACTAGGAACAGGGGCGGTGAAAAACTGTTTTTT. Protein product: CASSRTRNRGGEKLFF.